One and the same sample provided the 20 T cell receptor beta chains below, sequenced in a study of CD8+ T cells in alopecia areata. Extraction of RNA preceded its reverse transcription into cDNA, which served as the sequencing template. The table came from immunoSEQ multiplex PCR; TCRdb's copy has only in-frame clones and leaves some out. The sample lists 170,000 or so clones, 58% occurring once. The treatment was: oral pan-JAK inhibitor, 5-10 mg twice daily. Specimen: CD8+ T cells sorted from blood, collected at week 24, from a patient treated with tofacitinib. These receptors were collected from a human donor with alopecia areata.

V and J are TRBV27 and TRBJ1-4, with D possibly being TRBD1 (5 bases). V was pared by 2 bases and J by 8 bases, with 12 bases between. Per germline, CDR1 MNHEY and CDR2 SMNVEV (reference sequence). The CDR3 contains 14 residues. Here the CDR3 DNA reads TGTGCCAGCAGTTTAGACGGGACGGGCGAAAAACTGTTTTTT. This gives the protein CASSLDGTGEKLFF. Variable domain in full (rest from reference TRBV27 and TRBJ1-4): EAQVTQNPRYLITVTGKKLTVTCSQNMNHEYMSWYRQDPGLGLRQIYYSMNVEVTDKGDVPEGYKVSRKEKRNFPLILESPSPNQTSLYFCASSLDGTGEKLFFGSGTQLSVL.

The V gene is TRBV7-2, the J gene TRBJ2-7; no clear D gene. V shed 6 bases and J shed 5 bases, with 8 bases lying between them. The CDR3 spans 11 residues. Germline CDR1 is SGHTA and CDR2 is FQGNSA. The CDR3, as DNA: TGTGCCAGCAGTTTGTCCCACGAGCAGTACTTC. Protein sequence: CASSLSHEQYF.

The chain combines TRBV6-5 with TRBJ1-1; D gene unclear. The CDR3 is made up of 11 amino acids. V was pared by 8 bases and J by 5 bases, with 9 bases between. The germline gives CDR1 MNHEY, CDR2 SVGAGI. Written as DNA, the CDR3 is TGTGCCAGCGTACTGGGTACTGAAGCTTTCTTT. It is translated as CASVLGTEAFF.

The V gene is TRBV30, the J gene TRBJ2-2; no clear D. V was trimmed by 2 bases and J by 2 bases, leaving 3 bases between them. The CDR3 runs 12 residues. In germline, CDR1 is GTSNPN, CDR2 SVGIG (reference sequence). This CDR3 reads CAWSYNTGELFF. For the CDR3, the DNA is TGTGCCTGGAGTTACAACACCGGGGAGCTGTTTTTT.

J is TRBJ1-1 and V is TRBV2; D is unclear. CDR1 and CDR2 from the germline V gene are SNHLY and FYNNEI. This CDR3 is built from 15 residues. Between the trimmed V and J ends, which lost 3 bases and 3 bases, there was a span of 14 bases. DNA for the CDR3: TGTGCCAGCAGTGATAATGGGGATTTGTACACTGAAGCTTTCTTT. Amino acid sequence: CASSDNGDLYTEAFF.

This clone has just a few counts. V and J are TRBV20-1 and TRBJ1-2; no firm D call. CDR1 DFQATT and CDR2 SNEGSKA come from the germline V gene (reference sequence). V was pared by 8 bases and J by 1 base, with 5 bases between. This CDR3 is 10 amino acids long. The CDR3 DNA is TGCAGTCCTAATAACTATGGCTACACCTTC. Amino acids: CSPNNYGYTF.

V is TRBV6-5 and J is TRBJ2-5; 8 positions match TRBD2. The CDR3 consists of 15 residues. The trim removed 6 bases at V and 4 bases at J, leaving 10 bases unmatched. Germline V gives CDR1 MNHEY, CDR2 SVGAGI. The CDR3 DNA follows: TGTGCCAGCAGCTACGACAGCGGGGGAGGAGAGACCCAGTACTTC. It is translated as CASSYDSGGGETQYF.

The chain recombines TRBV29-1 with TRBJ2-3; 9 bases agree with TRBD2. The V gene end was trimmed by 7 bases and the J gene end by 3 bases; junction bases not matched to a gene: 11. CDR1 SQVTM and CDR2 ANQGSEA come from the germline V gene. The length of the CDR3 is 15 residues. CDR3 loop: CSARVASGETDTQYF. DNA of the CDR3: TGCAGCGCACGAGTGGCTAGCGGGGAGACAGATACGCAGTATTTT.

The V gene is TRBV7-3, the J gene TRBJ2-2, with no clear D. The CDR3 sequence is 13 residues long. Germline values: CDR1 SGHTA, CDR2 FQGTGA. The V gene lost 3 bases and the J gene lost 3 bases, with 5 bases spanning the gap. In nucleotides, the CDR3 is TGTGCCAGCAGCTTCTTTGACACCGGGGAGCTGTTTTTT. Translated, it gives CASSFFDTGELFF. The full variable domain, its missing parts supplied by reference TRBV7-3 and TRBJ2-2, is GAGVSQTPSNKVTEKGKYVELRCDPISGHTALYWYRQSLGQGPEFLIYFQGTGAADDSGLPNDRFFAVRPEGSVSTLKIQRTERGDSAVYLCASSFFDTGELFFGEGSRLTVL.

The rearrangement uses TRBV30 and TRBJ2-7; D is perhaps TRBD1 (6 bases). Trimming shortened V by 3 bases and J by 5 bases, and 14 bases separated the two germline ends. This CDR3 is built from 13 residues. Germline CDR1 GTSNPN, CDR2 SVGIG (reference sequence). The CDR3 loop reads CAWSPLQGNEQYF. DNA for the CDR3: TGTGCCTGGAGCCCACTTCAGGGGAACGAGCAGTACTTC.

This CDR3 reads CSVPGTSPYEQYF. CDR3 nucleotides: TGCAGCGTCCCCGGGACTTCACCCTACGAGCAGTACTTC. The V call is TRBV29-1, the J call TRBJ2-7; D is possibly TRBD2 (6 bases). V was trimmed by 6 bases and J by 2 bases, leaving 14 bases between them. There are 13 residues in the CDR3. Germline CDR1 SQVTM, CDR2 ANQGSEA.

The table lists this clone with a few counts. This chain connects TRBV27 to TRBJ1-1; D gene ambiguous. Trimming stripped 8 bases from V and 0 bases from J, with 4 bases between. The germline gives CDR1 MNHEY, CDR2 SMNVEV (reference sequence). This CDR3 spans 11 amino acids. CDR3 sequence: CASGMNTEAFF. CDR3 coding DNA: TGTGCCAGCGGAATGAACACTGAAGCTTTCTTT.

The rearrangement uses TRBV20-1 and TRBJ1-2; D uncertain. Deletions cut 5 bases from V and 6 bases from J, with 7 bases between. The CDR3 extends over 10 amino acids. Germline-derived CDR1 and CDR2 are DFQATT and SNEGSKA (reference sequence). CDR3 DNA: TGCAGTGCTGTTGGCGATGGCTACACCTTC. It codes for CSAVGDGYTF.

V gene TRBV5-4 combines with J gene TRBJ2-7; D unresolved. The CDR3 is 13 amino acids. V lost 2 bases and J 0 bases, leaving 6 bases between the germline ends. Germline V gives CDR1 SGHNT, CDR2 YYREEE (reference sequence). The CDR3 DNA follows: TGTGCCAGCAGCTTTGGCAGCTCCTACGAGCAGTACTTC. Amino acids: CASSFGSSYEQYF.

The chain is built from TRBV10-3 and TRBJ2-7; 7 bases are a match to TRBD1. The germline gives CDR1 ENHRY, CDR2 SYGVKD. With 11 bases clipped from V and 0 bases from J, the junction kept 4 bases outside the gene matches. The length of the CDR3 is 12 residues. CDR3 sequence reads: CAVQGTSYEQYF. CDR3 sequence (DNA): TGTGCCGTACAGGGGACCTCCTACGAGCAGTACTTC.

This clone was picked up a small number of times. The chain recombines TRBV13 with TRBJ2-3; D call uncertain. This CDR3 region has 11 residues. Deletions cut 5 bases from V and 5 bases from J, with 5 bases between. The germline V gene encodes CDR1 PRHDT and CDR2 FYEKMQ (reference sequence). The CDR3 protein is CASSPRDTQYF. The DNA of the CDR3 is TGTGCCAGCAGCCCGAGAGATACGCAGTATTTT.

This clone was observed a handful of times. V and J are TRBV6-1 and TRBJ1-1, with D maybe TRBD1 (5 bases). The germline gives CDR1 MNHNS, CDR2 SASEGT. Trimming took off 3 bases at V and 6 bases at J, with 17 bases between the two ends. The CDR3 runs 15 residues. The DNA of the CDR3 is TGTGCCAGCAGTGAGCCCCGTGGGACGGCCTCTGAAGCTTTCTTT. Protein: CASSEPRGTASEAFF.

J is TRBJ2-1 and V is TRBV27; TRBD1 matches at 10 bases. V shed 5 bases and J 2 bases; nucleotides not matched to a gene: 3. The CDR3 is 15 amino acids. Germline values: CDR1 MNHEY, CDR2 SMNVEV (reference sequence). CDR3 in DNA: TGTGCCAGCAGTCCCGGACAGGGGGCCTACAATGAGCAGTTCTTC. It codes for CASSPGQGAYNEQFF.

V usage is TRBV11-2 and J usage is TRBJ1-1; 8 nucleotides line up with TRBD1. The V gene end was trimmed by 5 bases and the J gene end by 3 bases; junction bases not matched to a gene: 11. This CDR3 contains 16 residues. Germline V CDR1 and CDR2: SGHAT, FQNNGV. The CDR3 is CASSLLWDRLDTEAFF. The CDR3 coding sequence is TGTGCCAGCAGCCTTCTGTGGGACAGGCTAGACACTGAAGCTTTCTTT.

The chain recombines TRBV4-1 with TRBJ2-7; D perhaps matches TRBD2 (6 bases). Trimming left V 3 bases short and J 3 bases short, with 15 bases between. The CDR3 has 15 residues. Looked up from germline, CDR1 is MGHRA and CDR2 is YSYEKL. The CDR3 bases are TGCGCCAGCAGCCAGAGTTCCGGGACTCTCTACGAGCAGTACTTC. Its translation: CASSQSSGTLYEQYF.